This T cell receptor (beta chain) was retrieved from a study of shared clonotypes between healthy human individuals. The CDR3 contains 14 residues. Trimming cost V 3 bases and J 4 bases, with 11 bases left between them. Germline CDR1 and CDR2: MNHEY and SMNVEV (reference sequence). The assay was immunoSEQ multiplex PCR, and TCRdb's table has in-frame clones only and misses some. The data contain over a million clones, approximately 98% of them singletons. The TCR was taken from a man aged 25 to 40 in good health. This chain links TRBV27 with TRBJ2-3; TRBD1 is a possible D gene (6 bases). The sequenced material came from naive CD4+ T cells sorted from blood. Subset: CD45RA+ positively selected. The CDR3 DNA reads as TGTGCCAGCAGTTTTCTACAGGGATCAGATACGCAGTATTTT. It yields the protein CASSFLQGSDTQYF.